The 6 T cell receptor beta chains below come from one sample, sequenced in a study of cytomegalovirus exposure and HLA in healthy donors. Sequencing was performed with immunoSEQ multiplex PCR; in TCRdb, only in-frame clones are kept and a portion is missing. The top ten clones hold approximately 2.3% of a sample with 95,000 to 150,000 clones, roughly 84% of them seen once. Sequenced material: PBMCs. These receptors all come from a woman in her 30s in good health and CMV-seronegative.

This chain uses TRBV4-3 with TRBJ2-3; 7 bases agree with TRBD2. After removal of 1 base from V and 3 bases from J, the junction contained 7 bases not matched to a gene. The CDR3 spans 16 residues. Germline V gives CDR1 LGHNA, CDR2 YSLEER. The CDR3 here is CASSQVFGGTTDTQYF. CDR3 sequence (DNA): TGCGCCAGCAGCCAAGTTTTCGGGGGGACTACAGATACGCAGTATTTT.

The J gene is TRBJ1-2, the V gene TRBV27; unclear D gene. CDR1 and CDR2 from the germline V gene are MNHEY and SMNVEV (reference sequence). Trimming took off 2 bases at V and 2 bases at J, with 9 bases between the two ends. The CDR3 consists of 14 residues. CDR3 nucleotide sequence: TGTGCCAGCAGTTTAGCGACAACCAACTATGGCTACACCTTC. This codes for CASSLATTNYGYTF.

V usage is TRBV27 and J usage is TRBJ2-5, with D uncertain. This CDR3 has 14 residues. V was clipped by 0 bases and J by 2 bases, with 7 bases between them. The germline gives CDR1 MNHEY, CDR2 SMNVEV (reference sequence). The CDR3 nucleotides read TGTGCCAGCAGTTTATCGGAGTTACAAGAGACCCAGTACTTC. Protein product: CASSLSELQETQYF.

This chain links TRBV4-1 with TRBJ2-2; D possibly corresponds to TRBD1 (6 bases). Trimming left V 7 bases short and J 3 bases short, with 15 bases between. CDR1 is MGHRA and CDR2 is YSYEKL in the germline V gene. CDR3 length equals 15 residues. In nucleotides, the CDR3 is TGCGCCAGCACCTCCGACAGGACTGACACCGGGGAGCTGTTTTTT. Translation gives CASTSDRTDTGELFF.

As DNA, the CDR3 is TGTGCCAGCAGCTTAACCGCTAGCGGGGGGCTTCGGAATGAGCAGTTCTTC. Its translation is CASSLTASGGLRNEQFF. The rearrangement links TRBV7-2 to TRBJ2-1; 11 bases are shared with TRBD2. Germline V lookup: CDR1 SGHTA, CDR2 FQGNSA. This CDR3 is 17 amino acids long. The V gene end was trimmed by 2 bases and the J gene end by 7 bases; junction bases not matched to a gene: 10.

The chain recombines TRBV6-6 with TRBJ2-2; 9 bases line up with TRBD1. Germline V gene lookup returns CDR1 MNHNY and CDR2 SVGAGI (reference sequence). CDR3 length equals 14 residues. Unmatched junction bases numbered 7, after V lost 10 bases and J lost 4 bases. CDR3 sequence: CATMTGGTTGELFF. The CDR3 region has the DNA TGTGCCACTATGACAGGGGGAACCACCGGGGAGCTGTTTTTT.